The following is a T cell receptor beta chain sequence with its context. This receptor's antigen is unknown. No much larger clone is present one base from it, and per-base qualities are unavailable. Collaborating institutions collected whole blood in K2EDTA tubes following their own protocols. For TCRbeta analysis, collaborators shipped samples as frozen whole blood, isolated PBMCs, or DNA extracted from either of those sample types. As encoded in the germline V gene, CDR1 is SNHLY while CDR2 is FYNNEI. Reading from cysteine to phenylalanine, the CDR3 counts 14 amino acids. Here the CDR3 DNA is all that survives: 42 bases in frame from base 1. V and J are truncated by 7 bases and 6 bases respectively, leaving an intervening sequence of 15 bases. These data originate in a study of blood T cell repertoires in COVID-19 (dated by TCRdb to the early 2020s). Study-level background: Samples from collaborators originated in the United States, Italy and Spain and spanned both the acute and convalescent phases of COVID-19. The samples were drawn from two sources: the first 160 participants of the ongoing ImmuneRACE study, and 950 to 1,500 subjects contributed by 6 global collaborators. The repertoires were released in a freely available public database meant as a resource for research on the immune response to SARS-CoV-2. The prospective study material was composed of cDNA or gDNA derived from T cells, B-cell-depleted T cells, or PBMCs. Where available, HLA class I and class II types were taken from metadata supplied by the sample provider and were not determined by assay-based typing. The sample metadata nearly always contained a de-identified subject ID, COVID-19 status, age in years and sex. Deeply sampled blood TCRbeta repertoires from subjects exposed to, actively infected with, or recovered from COVID-19 were included in the dataset. On the study overall, not on this receptor specifically: Clinical and demographic metadata were provided uncurated, with the amount varying by source and participant.

The immunoSEQ Assay, a bias-controlled multiplex PCR, was used to amplify TCRbeta CDR3 regions from genomic DNA. From the authors' description of their analysis: Within the assay, amplification of reference gene primers was used to estimate how many nucleated cells each sample contained. To quantify the absolute abundance of each unique TCRbeta CDR3 rearrangement, sequence reads were collapsed and filtered. For each sample, productive Simpson clonality was calculated as the square root of Simpson's diversity index across productive rearrangements. TCRdb mirrors the immuneACCESS table, restricted to in-frame sequences. Some clones are absent from its copies; in checked studies, under half trace to an unresolved V gene, and the reason for the others is unknown. The V and J calls and clone size are taken from that table; D and trimming were inferred from the DNA. The sample table lists 90,000 to 120,000 clones, 88% of them with a count of one. The top ten clonotypes cover about 2.2% of the sample.

The specimen was peripheral blood. The sequence was obtained from a human donor in a cohort sampled during active COVID-19. Rearrangement joined TRBV2 to TRBJ1-4; tentative D gene TRBD1, with 6 bases matching. The sequenced DNA is TGTGCCAGCACGGGGGGCCTTCTCTATGAAAAACTGTTTTTT. This sequence encodes CASTGGLLYEKLFF.